This T cell receptor beta chain came from a study of blood T cell repertoires in COVID-19 (dated by TCRdb to 2020 to 2022). Looking at the study overall: The collaborator samples originated in the United States, Italy and Spain and spanned the acute and convalescent phases of COVID-19. The material from the prospective study consisted of cDNA or gDNA derived from T cells, B-cell-depleted T cells, or PBMCs. Subjects who had been exposed to COVID-19, were actively infected with it, or had recovered from it provided the deeply sampled blood TCRbeta repertoires that made up the dataset. A freely available public database, intended as a resource for researchers studying the immune response to SARS-CoV-2, is where the repertoires were released. Samples were obtained from the ongoing ImmuneRACE study (first 160 participants) and from over 1,000 subjects provided by 6 global collaborators. Sample metadata almost always included a de-identified subject ID, COVID-19 status, age in years and sex. HLA class I and class II types, where available, came from metadata supplied by the sample provider rather than from assay-based typing.

With respect to this clone: This clone's antigen is unknown. Per-base quality was not reported, and no clone a single base away is much larger than it.

The immunoSEQ Assay, a bias-controlled multiplex PCR, was used to amplify TCRbeta CDR3 regions from genomic DNA. On the authors' methods: Within the assay, amplification of reference gene primers was used to estimate how many nucleated cells each sample contained. To quantify the absolute abundance of each unique TCRbeta CDR3 rearrangement, sequence reads were collapsed and filtered. For each sample, productive Simpson clonality was calculated as the square root of Simpson's diversity index over productive rearrangements. TCRdb retrieved this table from immuneACCESS and kept in-frame rearrangements only. Not all clones are present; in checked studies, unresolved V genes account for under half, and no reason is known for the remainder. V and J calls and clone size are those listed in that table; D and trimming were worked out from the DNA. Here the sample has about 140,000 clones; approximately 84% occur a single time. About 3.4% of the sample is taken by the ten largest.

Enrolling through a virtual design, the prospective study's participants ranged in age from roughly 18 to 95 years and lived across around 25 United States geographic areas. In the prospective study, cohorts were assigned on the basis of participant-reported clinical history obtained from a screening survey and a study questionnaire. Each participant in the prospective study had whole blood, serum and a nasopharyngeal or oropharyngeal swab collected by mobile phlebotomists. Additional blood draws and questionnaires over an approximately two-month period could optionally be provided by prospective study participants. Before DNA extraction, blood samples from the prospective study were shipped at room temperature or frozen. CDR1 is given as DFQATT and CDR2 as SNEGSKA, both from the germline V gene (reference sequence). The CDR3 goes from the cysteine to the phenylalanine over 15 residues. The DNA shown is the 45-base CDR3, in frame from base 1. The V end gives up 3 bases and the J end 4 bases, leaving 8 bases in the junction not matched to a gene.

Study-level results and caveats: The quantity of clinical and demographic metadata differed by source and by participant and was supplied without curation.

The rearranged chain carries TRBV20-1 and TRBJ2-7; 11 bases in the middle match TRBD2. The origin of this receptor is a woman aged 45-65 years with acute COVID-19. Sequenced sample: PBMCs or T cells enriched from blood (not recorded which). The bases are TGCAGTGCTAGTACTAGCGGGAGTCTTTTTTACGAGCAGTACTTC. Its protein reads: CSASTSGSLFYEQYF.